This T cell receptor beta chain appears in the sequencing data of a study of control samples from healthy donors and cancer patients. V lost 3 bases, J lost 8 bases, and 7 bases lay in between. The germline V gene has CDR1 LNHDA and CDR2 SQIVND (reference sequence). The CDR3 length is 11 residues. Sequenced by immunoSEQ multiplex PCR; TCRdb stores in-frame clones only, minus some. The sample lists around 100,000 clones, around 88% occurring once. Sequencing was performed on PBMCs. The source is a man between 60 and 75 years old with lung cancer. This chain connects TRBV19 to TRBJ1-2; D is unclear. CDR3 nucleotide sequence: TGTGCCAGTAGTATCCTTGGGGGCTACACCTTC. Encoded protein: CASSILGGYTF.